The T cell receptor (beta chain) described here comes from a study of T cells in Graves' hyperthyroidism and ophthalmopathy (dated by TCRdb to between 2018 and 2021). Background on the whole study: Peripheral blood was sampled at the time of initial diagnosis, prior to any treatment. To identify TCR V-J signatures that set the groups apart, the researchers used a discovery cohort of 100 or so patients, made up of 43 with Graves' ophthalmopathy and 57 with stable Graves' hyperthyroidism. Whether ophthalmopathy could be predicted prospectively was tested in an independent validation cohort made up of roughly 20 hyperthyroidism patients plus 17 patients who later progressed to ophthalmopathy. The approximately 97 discovery patients were randomly divided into training and test sets at a 7:3 ratio. In addition, the study compared T-cell repertoires in thyroid tissue and in blood from several Graves' hyperthyroidism patients. Following sampling, methimazole starting at 30 mg daily was given to hyperthyroidism patients, and high-dose intravenous methylprednisolone was given to ophthalmopathy patients. The paper reports TCR Vbeta CDR3 sequencing of approximately 130 peripheral blood samples: 40 to 45 ophthalmopathy, fewer than 85 hyperthyroidism and around 17 progressor patients.

This clonotype was detected many times. Its recognized antigen is unknown. The record has no base qualities; no much larger clone is one base away. Amplification of TCR beta CDR3 regions was carried out from RNA transcripts. For the first round of RT-PCR on the TCR CDR3, the HTBI primer set was used together with the Qiagen OneStep RT-PCR kit. Libraries were constructed in a second round of multiplex PCR, after which size selection and purification were performed. Paired-end sequencing of the libraries was performed with 100 bp reads on an Illumina HiSeq2000. The original pipeline was this. Raw data were processed with SOAPnuke, discarding reads with adapters, uncalled bases, mean Phred below 15, or no exact constant-primer or identifier match. COPE v1.2.5 was used to merge high-quality paired reads, and clonotypes were defined as unique nucleotide sequences. MiTCR v1.1 was used to align clonotypes to the IMGT TRBV, TRBD and TRBJ reference segments. Only V-J combinations with frequency above 0.0001, covering about 99% of repertoires, were analysed. A TCS score was defined as the ratio of F50 (clonal expansion) to E x V (chaos), with BLOSUM62-based TCRdist applied between CDR3 peptides within each V-J. Welch's t-statistics and random forest reduced roughly 540 V-J features to 13, which were used in a naive Bayes classifier (R e1071). In TCRdb, the public reads were trimmed at Q25 with fastp and aligned with MiXCR, with productive beta chains retained. Every CDR3 protein is listed once, alongside the most common genes and DNA of its rows. The V and J calls follow TCRdb's processing rather than the paper's. In this sample the table shows fewer than 350,000 distinct CDR3 sequences, about a sixth of which occur a single time. The ten biggest clones cover about 16% of the sample.

The germline V gene provides CDR1 MNHNS and CDR2 SASEGT. The V and J ends are trimmed by 5 bases and 6 bases, leaving 19 bases between them. From cysteine to phenylalanine, the CDR3 is 15 amino acids long. CDR3 DNA only is kept here, 45 bases in frame from base 1. General study outcomes and caveats: Blood samples also contained most of the expanded thyroid clonotypes (frequency above 0.001), which suggests that blood repertoires may reflect thyroid immune responses. No statistical method was used to set the sample size in advance, and investigators knew the group allocation. Ophthalmopathy was separated from stable hyperthyroidism by a 13 V-J signature model, with 85% to 90% sensitivity and around 81% specificity obtained in cross-validation and 80%/75% obtained in testing. In validation, the model predicted progression to ophthalmopathy with just under 71% sensitivity and roughly 72% specificity, a median of about 6 months before onset.

Ophthalmopathy patients had moderately to severely active disease, with a Clinical Activity Score of 3 or more, a NOSPECS grade of 4 or more, and a disease duration of less than 3 months. Patients with uncontrolled infections, other autoimmune diseases, pregnancy or lactation were excluded. Diagnoses were established on the basis of clinical symptoms, serum thyroxine and TRAb, thyroid ultrasound, and orbital computed tomography. Ficoll-Paque density gradient centrifugation was used to isolate PBMCs from approximately 10 ml of fresh peripheral blood. Trizol reagent was used to extract total RNA, and RNA quality was then checked on an Agilent 2100 Bioanalyzer.

The sequence was obtained from a woman in her thirties or forties with Graves' ophthalmopathy. The sequence is built from TRBV6-1 and TRBJ1-2; the best D guess is TRBD1, with 5 bases matching. Sequencing input: blood. The DNA reads as follows: TGTGCCAGCAGTCGGGGCAGCCGGCTAGATAATGGCTACACCTTC. Translated, it gives CASSRGSRLDNGYTF.